Listed below are T cell receptor beta chains from one sample, sequenced in a study of blood T cell repertoires in COVID-19. Generated by immunoSEQ multiplex PCR, the TCRdb table keeps only in-frame clones and is missing some. The sample lists 150,000 to 200,000 clones, more than 80% occurring once. Sequenced: peripheral blood. The receptors were gathered from a woman older than 75 with COVID-19, enrolled during active disease. Each CDR3 is given with its conserved first and last residue. Each record gives: clone size, D gene, J gene, V gene, CDR3 DNA, CDR3 protein. A D gene is named only where the DNA matches it firmly. Only some rows state a clone size, as once, few, many or a class for expanded clones.

NA	NA	TRBJ1-2	TRBV21-1	TGTGCCAGCAGCAAAGACTGGGAAGGACAGGGGGCCTTTTTCCTCTATGGCTACACCTTC	CASSKDWEGQGAFFLYGYTF
NA	TRBD1	TRBJ2-3	TRBV2	TGTGCCAGTGGACAGGGGACAGATACGCAGTATTTT	CASGQGTDTQYF
NA	TRBD1	TRBJ1-1	TRBV4-1	TGCGCCAGCAGCTTCCGGGACAGGGGCCCTGAAGCTTTCTTT	CASSFRDRGPEAFF
NA	TRBD2	TRBJ2-1	TRBV28	TGTGCCAGCACCGACGGGCGGCTAGCGGGAGGGTACAATGAGCAGTTCTTC	CASTDGRLAGGYNEQFF
NA	NA	TRBJ2-5	TRBV5-5	TGTGCCAGCAGCCCCCTGTGGGGCGGAGAGACCCAGTACTTC	CASSPLWGGETQYF
NA	NA	TRBJ1-2	TRBV20-1	TGCAGTGCTACCTACAGGGTTTGGTACACCTTC	CSATYRVWYTF
NA	TRBD1	TRBJ1-2	TRBV5-8	TGTGCCAGCAGCTTGGGACAGGGCAACTCGTATGGCTACACCTTC	CASSLGQGNSYGYTF
NA	NA	TRBJ1-5	TRBV6-2/TRBV6-3	TGTGCCAGCAGTTACAGCAGGGGTAATCAGCCCCAGCATTTT	CASSYSRGNQPQHF
few	TRBD1	TRBJ2-7	TRBV3-1/TRBV3-2	TGTGCCAGCAGCCCACCGAGGGACAGGGCGAGGGAGCAGTACTTC	CASSPPRDRAREQYF
NA	NA	TRBJ2-3	TRBV7-6	TGTGCCAGCAGCCCGTCTGGAGGGAAGCGGGGCACAGATACGCAGTATTTT	CASSPSGGKRGTDTQYF
NA	NA	TRBJ1-5	TRBV6-2/TRBV6-3	TGTGCCAGCAGTTACGTATATAGCAATCAGCCCCAGCATTTT	CASSYVYSNQPQHF
NA	NA	TRBJ2-3	TRBV7-9	TGTGCCAGCAGCTTAGGGGGGGCTAGCGGCAAGATAACAGATACGCAGTATTTT	CASSLGGASGKITDTQYF
NA	TRBD1	TRBJ1-2	TRBV5-1	TGCGCCAGCAGCCCGGACAGGGTTGAAGTATATGGCTACACCTTC	CASSPDRVEVYGYTF
NA	TRBD2	TRBJ2-5	TRBV6-2/TRBV6-3	TGTGCCAGCAGTTACCTTGGGACTAGACGAGAGACCCAGTACTTC	CASSYLGTRRETQYF
NA	NA	TRBJ1-5	TRBV19	TGTGCCAGTAGTACGCAGGCAGGGGATAGTCGCAATCAGCCCCAGCATTTT	CASSTQAGDSRNQPQHF
once	TRBD2	TRBJ2-1	TRBV20-1	TGCAGTGCTAGTGGGACTAGCGCAGACAATGAGCAGTTCTTC	CSASGTSADNEQFF